Each of the 27 T cell receptor beta chains below was sequenced from the same sample in a study of cytomegalovirus exposure and HLA in healthy donors. Primers: 60 Vbeta forward and 13 Jbeta reverse. Using immunoSEQ multiplex PCR, the repertoire was profiled, and TCRdb retains in-frame clones only, with some absent. The sample consists of 100,000 to 150,000 clones, 65% to 75% of them appearing once. Sequencing input: PBMCs. These receptors were taken from a woman aged 45-65 years in good health and CMV-seropositive.

The chain recombines TRBV5-1 with TRBJ2-1; 10 bases line up with TRBD2. Unmatched junction bases numbered 7, after V lost 2 bases and J lost 5 bases. The CDR3 is made up of 16 amino acids. The germline gives CDR1 SGHRS, CDR2 YFSETQ. CDR3 in DNA: TGCGCCAGCAGCTTCCTCCTAGCGGGGGCAGACAATGAGCAGTTCTTC. Encoded protein: CASSFLLAGADNEQFF.

V gene TRBV6-5 combines with J gene TRBJ2-7; 8 bases are a match to TRBD2. V was pared by 0 bases and J by 7 bases, with 11 bases of the junction left unmatched. CDR1 MNHEY and CDR2 SVGAGI come from the germline V gene. CDR3 length: 16 amino acids. CDR3 in DNA: TGTGCCAGCAGTTACTCGGCGGGGGGCCCCCCCATGGAGCAGTACTTC. Encoded protein: CASSYSAGGPPMEQYF.

This chain joins TRBV7-9 and TRBJ2-2; 9 nucleotides agree with TRBD1. Germline V gene data show CDR1 as SEHNR and CDR2 as FQNEAQ (reference sequence). CDR3 length: 15 amino acids. V was pared by 5 bases and J by 3 bases, with 4 bases of the junction left unmatched. The CDR3 coding sequence is TGTGCCAGCAGCAGGACAGGGGCCTACACCGGGGAGCTGTTTTTT. It is translated as CASSRTGAYTGELFF.

V usage is TRBV5-1 and J usage is TRBJ2-2; 7 nucleotides match TRBD1. This CDR3 spans 16 amino acids. V lost 3 bases, J lost 0 bases, and 5 bases stayed unmatched. Germline loops: CDR1 SGHRS, CDR2 YFSETQ. CDR3 loop: CASSYNRGANTGELFF. CDR3 coding DNA: TGCGCCAGCAGCTACAACAGGGGCGCGAACACCGGGGAGCTGTTTTTT.

This sequence joins TRBV5-1 and TRBJ2-5; 9 nucleotides match TRBD1. The V gene's germline CDR1 is SGHRS and CDR2 YFSETQ. V shed 0 bases, J shed 1 base, and the junction held 4 bases outside the gene matches. This CDR3 region has 16 residues. CDR3 protein: CASSLGDRVGQETQYF. The CDR3 region has the DNA TGCGCCAGCAGCTTGGGGGACAGGGTTGGCCAAGAGACCCAGTACTTC.

The V and J genes are TRBV6-1 and TRBJ1-3, with D possibly TRBD1 on 5 matching bases. CDR1 is MNHNS and CDR2 is SASEGT in the germline V gene. This CDR3 comprises 11 residues. Deletions cut 10 bases from V and 4 bases from J, with 8 bases between. The CDR3 region is CATGQGNTIYF. As DNA, the CDR3 is TGTGCCACCGGACAAGGAAACACCATATATTTT.

The rearrangement links TRBV6-4 to TRBJ1-2; 9 bases map to TRBD1. Germline CDR1 and CDR2: MRHNA and SNTAGT. The V segment lost 6 bases and the J segment 8 bases; nucleotides outside the gene matches: 7. This CDR3 comprises 13 residues. The CDR3 reads CASREGQGFGYTF. CDR3 DNA: TGTGCCAGCAGGGAGGGACAGGGTTTCGGCTACACCTTC.

The chain carries TRBV10-3 and TRBJ1-4; D possibly corresponds to TRBD1 (5 bases). Germline loops: CDR1 ENHRY, CDR2 SYGVKD. The CDR3 consists of 16 residues. V was clipped by 0 bases and J by 5 bases, with 13 bases between them. CDR3 DNA: TGTGCCATCAGTGAGTCGATTACGGGGGACAATGAAAAACTGTTTTTT. Translated: CAISESITGDNEKLFF.

This sequence joins TRBV18 and TRBJ2-6; possible D gene TRBD1, 6 bases. CDR1 is KGHSH, CDR2 LQKENI, per germline. V was clipped by 6 bases and J by 1 base, with 10 bases between them. CDR3 size: 15 residues. CDR3 bases: TGTGCCAGCTCGGCAGGACAGTCTGGGGCCAACGTCCTGACTTTC. Protein product: CASSAGQSGANVLTF.

This clone came up once. CDR3 sequence: CASSLVGTGSYEQYF. For the CDR3, the DNA is TGTGCCAGCAGCTTAGTCGGGACAGGCTCCTACGAGCAGTACTTC. The chain links TRBV7-2 to TRBJ2-7, with 8 nucleotides matching TRBD1. Germline CDR1 reads SGHTA; CDR2 reads FQGNSA. The junction had 2 bases not matched to a gene; V was cut back by 1 base and J by 0 bases. CDR3 length equals 15 residues.

This sequence joins TRBV5-1 and TRBJ2-7; D is unclear. The CDR3 spans 13 residues. Trimming shortened V by 3 bases and J by 0 bases, and 7 bases separated the two germline ends. The germline gives CDR1 SGHRS, CDR2 YFSETQ. The CDR3: CASSSLSSYEQYF. CDR3 sequence (DNA): TGCGCCAGCAGCTCGCTAAGCTCCTACGAGCAGTACTTC.

This clone has a handful of counts. The chain joins TRBV6-1 to TRBJ1-2; D gene ambiguous. CDR1 and CDR2 (germline): MNHNS, SASEGT. The germline V and J ends were trimmed by 8 bases and 3 bases, with 13 bases remaining between them. The CDR3 spans 13 residues. The CDR3: CASGRSKDYGYTF. The CDR3 DNA follows: TGTGCCAGCGGGCGTTCGAAGGACTATGGCTACACCTTC.

The rearrangement links TRBV5-4 to TRBJ1-5; D is unclear. The CDR3 is 12 residues long. Trimming stripped 4 bases from V and 5 bases from J, with 7 bases between. Germline-derived CDR1 and CDR2 are SGHNT and YYREEE (reference sequence). CDR3 nucleotides: TGTGCCAGCAGCGCGGAGGATCAGCCCCAGCATTTT. Translation: CASSAEDQPQHF.

The gene calls are TRBV5-4 and TRBJ2-3; TRBD2 agrees at 7 bases. V was clipped by 4 bases and J by 6 bases; unmatched bases: 11. Germline CDR1 SGHNT, CDR2 YYREEE (reference sequence). This CDR3 contains 15 residues. The CDR3 reads CASSRGGESIDTQYF. In nucleotides, the CDR3 is TGTGCCAGCAGCCGCGGGGGTGAAAGTATCGATACGCAGTATTTT.

This clone was detected a few times. The chain employs TRBV6-6 and TRBJ1-4, with 9 bases fitting TRBD1. Germline trimming cut 4 bases from V and 7 bases from J; bases unmatched to any gene: 7. CDR1 and CDR2 from the germline V gene are MNHNY and SVGAGI (reference sequence). The CDR3 contains 15 residues. The CDR3 reads CASSFPGQGGEKLFF. In DNA form, the CDR3 reads TGTGCCAGCAGTTTCCCGGGACAGGGAGGTGAAAAACTGTTTTTT.

V and J are TRBV27 and TRBJ2-3; D gene unclear. Germline V lookup: CDR1 MNHEY, CDR2 SMNVEV (reference sequence). Trimming cost V 2 bases and J 0 bases, with 6 bases left between them. This CDR3 spans 14 amino acids. The CDR3 sequence: CASSLLTSTDTQYF. CDR3 in DNA: TGTGCCAGCAGTTTACTAACTAGCACAGATACGCAGTATTTT.

The CDR3 here is CASSPKAGGDNEQFF. In DNA form, the CDR3 reads TGTGCCAGCTCACCTAAAGCGGGAGGGGACAATGAGCAGTTCTTC. This chain links TRBV18 with TRBJ2-1, with TRBD2 identical over 10 bases. The V gene end was trimmed by 3 bases and the J gene end by 5 bases; junction bases not matched to a gene: 4. This CDR3 spans 15 amino acids. In germline, CDR1 is KGHSH, CDR2 LQKENI.

This clone was counted between two and nine times. This chain connects TRBV11-2 to TRBJ2-1; D is perhaps TRBD1 (5 bases). Looked up from germline, CDR1 is SGHAT and CDR2 is FQNNGV. This CDR3 region has 16 residues. V was shortened by 5 bases and J by 1 base, with 15 bases between the two germline ends. This CDR3 reads CASSDYRKPSYNEQFF. The CDR3 bases are TGTGCCAGCAGCGATTACAGGAAGCCTTCCTACAATGAGCAGTTCTTC.

The chain links TRBV5-3 to TRBJ2-7, with D possibly TRBD2 on 6 matching bases. TRBV5-3 carries the ORF label, with uncertain function. The CDR3 totals 16 residues. Trimming removed 3 bases at V and 0 bases at J, with 16 bases between. CDR3 sequence: CARSYRGTDYSYEQYF. The CDR3 nucleotides read TGTGCCAGAAGCTACCGGGGGACTGACTACTCCTACGAGCAGTACTTC.

The chain recombines TRBV5-6 with TRBJ2-7; D uncertain. V lost 4 bases and J 4 bases, leaving 12 bases between the germline ends. This CDR3 contains 13 residues. CDR1 and CDR2 from the germline V gene are SGHDT and YYEEEE. The CDR3 loop is CASSLIYSYEQYF. As DNA, the CDR3 is TGTGCCAGCAGCCTAATCTATTCTTACGAGCAGTACTTC. Combining the CDR3 with reference TRBV5-6 and TRBJ2-7 gives the whole variable domain DAGVTQSPTHLIKTRGQQVTLRCSPKSGHDTVSWYQQALGQGPQFIFQYYEEEERQRGNFPDRFSGHQFPNYSSELNVNALLLGDSALYLCASSLIYSYEQYFGPGTRLTVT.

The gene calls are TRBV19 and TRBJ1-2; 9 bases line up with TRBD1. This CDR3 has 15 residues. After removal of 3 bases from V and 3 bases from J, the junction contained 5 bases not matched to a gene. The germline gives CDR1 LNHDA, CDR2 SQIVND (reference sequence). In DNA, the CDR3 is TGTGCCAGTAGTATTCAAGGGACAGGGTACTATGGCTACACCTTC. It translates to CASSIQGTGYYGYTF. The whole variable domain, remainder taken from reference TRBV19 and TRBJ1-2, is DGGITQSPKYLFRKEGQNVTLSCEQNLNHDAMYWYRQDPGQGLRLIYYSQIVNDFQKGDIAEGYSVSREKKESFPLTVTSAQKNPTAFYLCASSIQGTGYYGYTFGSGTRLTVV.

The chain combines TRBV7-2 with TRBJ2-1; possible D gene TRBD1, 5 bases. The germline CDR1 and CDR2 sequences are SGHTA and FQGNSA. The CDR3 is made up of 13 amino acids. The germline V and J ends were trimmed by 3 bases and 7 bases, with 10 bases remaining between them. The CDR3 coding sequence is TGTGCCAGCAGCTTTTTCTCAGGGAATGAGCAGTTCTTC. Protein sequence: CASSFFSGNEQFF.

This chain links TRBV6-6 with TRBJ1-6; D perhaps matches TRBD1 (5 bases). V lost 0 bases and J 9 bases, leaving 12 bases between the germline ends. The CDR3 covers 15 residues. Germline V gene lookup returns CDR1 MNHNY and CDR2 SVGAGI (reference sequence). CDR3 loop: CASSYSSGDGSPLHF. DNA for the CDR3: TGTGCCAGCAGTTACTCCTCGGGGGATGGTTCACCCCTCCACTTT.

This clone came up a few times. The V call is TRBV19, the J call TRBJ2-4, with 7 bases lining up with TRBD1. Trimming took 4 bases from V and 6 from J; bases not matched to a gene: 3. The germline CDR1 and CDR2 sequences are LNHDA and SQIVND (reference sequence). The CDR3 runs 13 residues. The CDR3 DNA follows: TGTGCCAGTAGTACCCGGGACAGAAACATTCAGTACTTC. Translation gives CASSTRDRNIQYF. Supplemented by reference TRBV19 and TRBJ2-4, the full variable domain reads DGGITQSPKYLFRKEGQNVTLSCEQNLNHDAMYWYRQDPGQGLRLIYYSQIVNDFQKGDIAEGYSVSREKKESFPLTVTSAQKNPTAFYLCASSTRDRNIQYFGAGTRLSVL.

V usage is TRBV5-1 and J usage is TRBJ1-2, with D maybe TRBD1 (6 bases). Per germline, CDR1 SGHRS and CDR2 YFSETQ. Trimming left V 4 bases short and J 6 bases short, with 19 bases between. The CDR3 extends over 15 amino acids. The CDR3 region has the DNA TGCGCCAGCAGCGGCCATTTGGGGCAGGGGAATGGCTACACCTTC. It specifies CASSGHLGQGNGYTF.

The rearrangement uses TRBV18 and TRBJ1-5; TRBD1 might be the D (5 bases). Trimming removed 3 bases at V and 3 bases at J, with 12 bases between. This CDR3 spans 15 amino acids. Looked up from germline, CDR1 is KGHSH and CDR2 is LQKENI. The CDR3 loop is CASSPQRGPNQPQHF. For the CDR3, the DNA is TGTGCCAGCTCACCGCAAAGGGGTCCCAATCAGCCCCAGCATTTT.

The rearrangement links TRBV6-5 to TRBJ2-5, with D possibly being TRBD1 (5 bases). V shed 2 bases and J shed 7 bases, with 5 bases lying between them. From germline, CDR1 is MNHEY and CDR2 SVGAGI. This CDR3 is 11 amino acids long. The CDR3 nucleotides are TGTGCCAGCAGTTACACAGGGACCCAGTACTTC. Protein sequence: CASSYTGTQYF.